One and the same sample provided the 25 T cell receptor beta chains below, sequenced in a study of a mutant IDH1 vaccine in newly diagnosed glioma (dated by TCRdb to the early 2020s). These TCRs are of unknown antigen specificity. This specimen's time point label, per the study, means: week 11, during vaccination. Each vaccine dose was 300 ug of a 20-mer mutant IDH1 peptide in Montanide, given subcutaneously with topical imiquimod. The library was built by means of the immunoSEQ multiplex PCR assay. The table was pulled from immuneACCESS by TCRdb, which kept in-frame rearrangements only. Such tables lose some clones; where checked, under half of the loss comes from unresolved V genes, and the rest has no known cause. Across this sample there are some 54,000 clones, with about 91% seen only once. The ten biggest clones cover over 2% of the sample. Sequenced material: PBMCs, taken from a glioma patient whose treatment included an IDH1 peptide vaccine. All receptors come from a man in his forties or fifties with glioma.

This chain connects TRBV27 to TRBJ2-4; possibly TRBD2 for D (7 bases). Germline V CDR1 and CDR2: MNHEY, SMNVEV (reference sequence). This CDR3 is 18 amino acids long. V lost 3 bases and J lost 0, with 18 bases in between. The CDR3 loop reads CASSFGAGANLAKNIQYF. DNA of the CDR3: TGTGCCAGCAGTTTTGGGGCGGGGGCAAACCTAGCCAAAAACATTCAGTACTTC.

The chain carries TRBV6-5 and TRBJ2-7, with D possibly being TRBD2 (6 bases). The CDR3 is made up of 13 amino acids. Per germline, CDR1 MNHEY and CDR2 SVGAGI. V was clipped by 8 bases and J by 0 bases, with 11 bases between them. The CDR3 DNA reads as TGTGCCAGCCGGGGCGGGACCTCCTACGAGCAGTACTTC. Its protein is CASRGGTSYEQYF.

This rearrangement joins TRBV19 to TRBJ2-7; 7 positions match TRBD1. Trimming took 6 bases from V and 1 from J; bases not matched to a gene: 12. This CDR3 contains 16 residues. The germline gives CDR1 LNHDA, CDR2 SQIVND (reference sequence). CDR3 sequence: CASRPNRDRPSYEQYF. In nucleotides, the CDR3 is TGTGCCAGTAGACCAAACCGGGACAGACCATCCTACGAGCAGTACTTC.

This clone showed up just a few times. This CDR3 is CASSGNRVRTEAFF. The CDR3, as DNA: TGTGCCAGCAGTGGCAACAGGGTACGGACTGAAGCTTTCTTT. The chain links TRBV2 to TRBJ1-1; possibly TRBD1 for D (6 bases). V lost 4 bases to trimming and J lost 5 bases, with 14 bases between them. From germline, CDR1 is SNHLY and CDR2 FYNNEI. The CDR3 runs 14 residues.

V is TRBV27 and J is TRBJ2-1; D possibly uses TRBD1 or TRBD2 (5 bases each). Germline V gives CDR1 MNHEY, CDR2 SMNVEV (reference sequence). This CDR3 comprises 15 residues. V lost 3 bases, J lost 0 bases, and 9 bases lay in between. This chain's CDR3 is CASSFEGSSYNEQFF. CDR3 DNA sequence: TGTGCCAGCAGTTTTGAGGGGAGCTCCTACAATGAGCAGTTCTTC.

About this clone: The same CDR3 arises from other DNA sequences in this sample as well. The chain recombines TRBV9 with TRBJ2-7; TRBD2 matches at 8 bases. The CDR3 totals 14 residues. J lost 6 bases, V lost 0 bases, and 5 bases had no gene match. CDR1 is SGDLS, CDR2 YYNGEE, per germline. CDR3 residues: CASSVAYRGGEQYF. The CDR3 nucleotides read TGTGCCAGCAGCGTAGCTTATCGGGGGGGCGAGCAGTACTTC.

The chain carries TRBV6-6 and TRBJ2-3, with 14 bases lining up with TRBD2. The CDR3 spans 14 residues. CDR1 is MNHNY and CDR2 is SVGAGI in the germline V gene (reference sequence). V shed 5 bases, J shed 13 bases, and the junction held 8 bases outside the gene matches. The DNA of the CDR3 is TGTGCCAGCAGTAACGGACTAGCGGGGGGCGACGAGTATTTT. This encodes CASSNGLAGGDEYF.

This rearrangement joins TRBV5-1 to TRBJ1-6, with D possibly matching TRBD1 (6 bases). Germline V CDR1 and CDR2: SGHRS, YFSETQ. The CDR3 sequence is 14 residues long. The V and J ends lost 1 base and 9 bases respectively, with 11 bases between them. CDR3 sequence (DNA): TGCGCCAGCAGCTTGAAGTCAGGGGCTTCACCCCTCCACTTT. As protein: CASSLKSGASPLHF. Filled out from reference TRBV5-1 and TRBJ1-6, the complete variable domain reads KAGVTQTPRYLIKTRGQQVTLSCSPISGHRSVSWYQQTPGQGLQFLFEYFSETQRNKGNFPGRFSGRQFSNSRSEMNVSTLELGDSALYLCASSLKSGASPLHFGNGTRLTVT.

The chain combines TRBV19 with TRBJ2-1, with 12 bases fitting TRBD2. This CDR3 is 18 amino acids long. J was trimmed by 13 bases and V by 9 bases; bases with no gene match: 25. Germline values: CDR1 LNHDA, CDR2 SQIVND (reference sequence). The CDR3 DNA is TGTGCCAGCACCCCGGATGGGGGGTTCGCTAGCGGGAGGGCCGGACAGTTCTTC. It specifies CASTPDGGFASGRAGQFF.

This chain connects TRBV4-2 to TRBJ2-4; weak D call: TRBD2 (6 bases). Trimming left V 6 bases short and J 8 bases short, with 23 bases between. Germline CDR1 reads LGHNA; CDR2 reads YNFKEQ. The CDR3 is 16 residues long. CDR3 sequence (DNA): TGTGCCAGCAGTCCACTCCTAGCGAACTACATTGACATTCAGTACTTC. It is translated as CASSPLLANYIDIQYF.

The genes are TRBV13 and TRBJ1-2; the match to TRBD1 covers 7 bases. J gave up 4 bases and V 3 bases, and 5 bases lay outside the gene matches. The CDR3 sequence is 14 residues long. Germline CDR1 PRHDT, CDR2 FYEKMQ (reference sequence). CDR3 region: CASSFDREVYGYTF. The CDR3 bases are TGTGCCAGCAGCTTTGACAGGGAAGTCTATGGCTACACCTTC.

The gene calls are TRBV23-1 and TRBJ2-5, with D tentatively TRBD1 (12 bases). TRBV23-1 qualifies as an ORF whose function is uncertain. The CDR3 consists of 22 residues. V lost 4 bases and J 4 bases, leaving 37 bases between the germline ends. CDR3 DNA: TGCGCCAGCAGTCCTCCCGGGGGACAGGGGGCGGCTAGCGGGGGGAGGGGAGAGACCCAGTACTTC. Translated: CASSPPGGQGAASGGRGETQYF.

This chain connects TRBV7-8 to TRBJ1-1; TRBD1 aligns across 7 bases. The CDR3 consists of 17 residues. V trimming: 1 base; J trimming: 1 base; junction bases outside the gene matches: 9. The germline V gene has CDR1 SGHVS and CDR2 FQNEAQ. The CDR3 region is CASSLEASGTENTEAFF. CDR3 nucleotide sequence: TGTGCCAGCAGCTTAGAGGCTAGCGGGACAGAGAACACTGAAGCTTTCTTT. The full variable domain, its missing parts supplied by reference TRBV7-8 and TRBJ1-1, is GAGVSQSPRYKVAKRGQDVALRCDPISGHVSLFWYQQALGQGPEFLTYFQNEAQLDKSGLPSDRFFAERPEGSVSTLKIQRTQQEDSAVYLCASSLEASGTENTEAFFGQGTRLTVV.

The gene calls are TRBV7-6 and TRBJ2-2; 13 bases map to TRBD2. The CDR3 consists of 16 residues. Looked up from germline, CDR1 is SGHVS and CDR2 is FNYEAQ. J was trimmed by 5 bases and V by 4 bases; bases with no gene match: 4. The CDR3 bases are TGTGCCAGCAGCTCCGGGACTAGCGGGATAACCGGGGAGCTGTTTTTT. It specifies CASSSGTSGITGELFF. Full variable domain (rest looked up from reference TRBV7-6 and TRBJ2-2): GAGVSQSPRYKVTKRGQDVALRCDPISGHVSLYWYRQALGQGPEFLTYFNYEAQQDKSGLPNDRFSAERPEGSISTLTIQRTEQRDSAMYRCASSSGTSGITGELFFGEGSRLTVL.

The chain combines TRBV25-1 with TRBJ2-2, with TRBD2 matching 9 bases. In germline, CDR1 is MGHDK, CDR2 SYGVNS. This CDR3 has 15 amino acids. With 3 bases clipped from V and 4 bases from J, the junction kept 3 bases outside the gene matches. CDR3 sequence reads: CASSDPSGVTGELFF. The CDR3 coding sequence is TGTGCCAGCAGTGATCCTAGCGGGGTCACCGGGGAGCTGTTTTTT.

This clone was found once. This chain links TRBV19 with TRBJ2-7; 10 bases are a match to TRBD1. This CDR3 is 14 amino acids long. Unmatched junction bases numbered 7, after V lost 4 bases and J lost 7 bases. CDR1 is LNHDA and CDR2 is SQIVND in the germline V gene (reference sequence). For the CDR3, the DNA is TGTGCCAGTAGTAGGACAGGGGGGGACCCGGAGCAGTACTTC. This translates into CASSRTGGDPEQYF.

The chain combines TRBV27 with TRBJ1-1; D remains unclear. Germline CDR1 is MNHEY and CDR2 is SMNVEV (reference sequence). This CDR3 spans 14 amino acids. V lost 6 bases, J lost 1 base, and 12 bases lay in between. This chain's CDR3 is CASSPTPRNTEAFF. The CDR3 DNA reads TGTGCCAGCAGCCCAACCCCCCGGAACACTGAAGCTTTCTTT.

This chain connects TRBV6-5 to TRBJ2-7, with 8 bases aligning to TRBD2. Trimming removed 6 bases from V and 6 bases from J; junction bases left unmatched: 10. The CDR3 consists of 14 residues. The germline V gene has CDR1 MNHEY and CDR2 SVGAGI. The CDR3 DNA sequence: TGTGCCAGCAGACCAGGACTAGCTGGGCGCGAGCAGTACTTC. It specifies CASRPGLAGREQYF.

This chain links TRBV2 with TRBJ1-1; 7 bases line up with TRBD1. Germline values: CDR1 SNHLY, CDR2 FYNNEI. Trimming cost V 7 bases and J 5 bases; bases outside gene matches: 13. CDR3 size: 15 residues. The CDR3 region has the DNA TGTGCCAGCAACCAGGGGGGGAATAGTAGGACTGAAGCTTTCTTT. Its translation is CASNQGGNSRTEAFF.

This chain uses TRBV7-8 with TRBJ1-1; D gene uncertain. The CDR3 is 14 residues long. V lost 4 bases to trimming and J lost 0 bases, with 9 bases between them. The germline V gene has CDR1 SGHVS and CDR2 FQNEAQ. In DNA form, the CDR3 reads TGTGCCAGCAGCTACGGGCCTCTGAACACTGAAGCTTTCTTT. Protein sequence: CASSYGPLNTEAFF.

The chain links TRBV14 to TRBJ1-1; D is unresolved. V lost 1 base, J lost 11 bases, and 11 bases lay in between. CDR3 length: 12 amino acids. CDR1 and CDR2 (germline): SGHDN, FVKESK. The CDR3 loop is CASSQVLGDAFF. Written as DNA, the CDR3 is TGTGCCAGCAGCCAAGTTTTAGGTGACGCTTTCTTT.

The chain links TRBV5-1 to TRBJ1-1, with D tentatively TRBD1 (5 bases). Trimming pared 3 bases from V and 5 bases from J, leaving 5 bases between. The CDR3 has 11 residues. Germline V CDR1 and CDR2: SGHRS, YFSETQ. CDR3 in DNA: TGCGCCAGCAGCTGGGGGACTGAAGCTTTCTTT. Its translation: CASSWGTEAFF.

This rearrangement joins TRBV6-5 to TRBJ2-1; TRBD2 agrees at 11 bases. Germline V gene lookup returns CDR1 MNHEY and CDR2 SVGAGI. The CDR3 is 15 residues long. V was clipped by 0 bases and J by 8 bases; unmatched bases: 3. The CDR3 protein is CASSYSSGGAYEQFF. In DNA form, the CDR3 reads TGTGCCAGCAGTTACTCTAGCGGGGGGGCCTATGAGCAGTTCTTC.

The CDR3 loop reads CASSDQPTGELFF. The CDR3 region has the DNA TGCGCCAGCAGTGATCAACCCACCGGGGAGCTGTTTTTT. The chain has TRBV10-1 and TRBJ2-2; D not resolved. Trimming left V 3 bases short and J 4 bases short, with 6 bases between. CDR1 is WNHNN and CDR2 is SYGVQD in the germline V gene (reference sequence). The CDR3 is 13 residues long.

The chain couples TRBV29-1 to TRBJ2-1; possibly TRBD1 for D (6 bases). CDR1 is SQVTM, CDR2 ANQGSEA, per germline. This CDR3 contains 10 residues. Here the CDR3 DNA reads TGCAGTTACAGGGTCGATGAGCAGTTCTTC. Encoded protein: CSYRVDEQFF.